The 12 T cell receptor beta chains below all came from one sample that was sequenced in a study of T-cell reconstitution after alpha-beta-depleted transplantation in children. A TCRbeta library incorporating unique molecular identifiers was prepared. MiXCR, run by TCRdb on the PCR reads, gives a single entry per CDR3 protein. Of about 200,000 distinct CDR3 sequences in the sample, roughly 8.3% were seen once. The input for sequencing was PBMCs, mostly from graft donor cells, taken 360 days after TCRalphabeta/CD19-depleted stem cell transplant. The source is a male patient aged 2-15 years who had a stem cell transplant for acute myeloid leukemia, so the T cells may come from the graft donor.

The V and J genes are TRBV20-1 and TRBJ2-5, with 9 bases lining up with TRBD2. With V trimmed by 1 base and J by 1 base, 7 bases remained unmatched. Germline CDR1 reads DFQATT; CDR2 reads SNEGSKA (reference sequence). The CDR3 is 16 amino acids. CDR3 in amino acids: CSARGASGALQETQYF. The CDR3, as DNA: TGCAGTGCTAGAGGAGCTAGCGGGGCCCTCCAAGAGACCCAGTACTTC.

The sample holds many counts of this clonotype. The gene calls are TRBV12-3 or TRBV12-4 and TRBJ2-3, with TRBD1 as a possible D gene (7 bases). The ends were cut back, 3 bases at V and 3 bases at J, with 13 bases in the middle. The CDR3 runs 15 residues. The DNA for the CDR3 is TGTGCCAGCAGTTTCAGGGGGGCCGTGACAGATACGCAGTATTTT. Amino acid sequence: CASSFRGAVTDTQYF.

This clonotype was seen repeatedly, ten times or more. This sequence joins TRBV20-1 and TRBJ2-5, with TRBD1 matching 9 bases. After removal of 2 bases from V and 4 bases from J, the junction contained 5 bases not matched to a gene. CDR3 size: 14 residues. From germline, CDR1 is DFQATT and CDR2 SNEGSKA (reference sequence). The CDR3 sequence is CSARPGQGLETQYF. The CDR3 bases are TGCAGTGCTAGACCAGGACAGGGGTTAGAGACCCAGTACTTC.

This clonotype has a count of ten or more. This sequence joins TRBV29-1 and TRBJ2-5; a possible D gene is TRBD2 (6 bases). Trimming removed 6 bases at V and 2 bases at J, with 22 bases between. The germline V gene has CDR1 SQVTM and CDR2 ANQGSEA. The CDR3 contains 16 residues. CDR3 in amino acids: CSVAGRRVSRQETQYF. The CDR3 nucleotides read TGCAGCGTGGCGGGGCGCAGGGTGTCTCGTCAAGAGACCCAGTACTTC.

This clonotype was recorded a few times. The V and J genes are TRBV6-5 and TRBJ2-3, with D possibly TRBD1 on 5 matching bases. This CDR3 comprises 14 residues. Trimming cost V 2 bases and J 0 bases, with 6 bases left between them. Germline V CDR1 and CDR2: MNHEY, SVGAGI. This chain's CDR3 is CASSYHRSTDTQYF. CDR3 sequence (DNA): TGTGCCAGCAGTTACCACAGGAGCACAGATACGCAGTATTTT.

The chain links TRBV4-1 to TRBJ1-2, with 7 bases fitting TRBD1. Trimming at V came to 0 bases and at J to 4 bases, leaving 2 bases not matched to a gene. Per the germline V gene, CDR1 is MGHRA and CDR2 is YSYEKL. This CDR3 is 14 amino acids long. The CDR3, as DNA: TGCGCCAGCAGCCAAGAAGCAGGGGGCTATGGCTACACCTTC. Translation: CASSQEAGGYGYTF.

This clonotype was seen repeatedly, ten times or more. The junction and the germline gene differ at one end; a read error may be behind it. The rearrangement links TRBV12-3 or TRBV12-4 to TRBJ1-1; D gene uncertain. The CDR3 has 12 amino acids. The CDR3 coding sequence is TGCGCCAGCAGCTTGGGGTACACTGAAGCTTTCTTT. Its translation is CASSLGYTEAFF.

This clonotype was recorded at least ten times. The CDR3 DNA follows: TGTGCCAGCAGCTTATTGGAGGGCACAGATACGCAGTATTTT. As protein: CASSLLEGTDTQYF. The chain carries TRBV7-9 and TRBJ2-3; possibly TRBD2 for D (5 bases). Trimming took off 2 bases at V and 1 base at J, with 7 bases between the two ends. CDR3 size: 14 residues. Germline values: CDR1 SEHNR, CDR2 FQNEAQ (reference sequence).

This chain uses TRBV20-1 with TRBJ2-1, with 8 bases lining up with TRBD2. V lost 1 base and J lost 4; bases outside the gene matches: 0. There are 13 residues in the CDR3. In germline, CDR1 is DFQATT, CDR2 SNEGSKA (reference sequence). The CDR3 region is CSARGGGYNEQFF. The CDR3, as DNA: TGCAGTGCTAGAGGCGGGGGGTACAATGAGCAGTTCTTC.

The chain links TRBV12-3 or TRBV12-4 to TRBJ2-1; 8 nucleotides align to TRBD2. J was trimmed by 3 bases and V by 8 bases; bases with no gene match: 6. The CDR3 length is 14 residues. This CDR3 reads CASGSGGRYNEQFF. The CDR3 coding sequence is TGTGCCAGCGGGAGCGGGGGCCGCTACAATGAGCAGTTCTTC.

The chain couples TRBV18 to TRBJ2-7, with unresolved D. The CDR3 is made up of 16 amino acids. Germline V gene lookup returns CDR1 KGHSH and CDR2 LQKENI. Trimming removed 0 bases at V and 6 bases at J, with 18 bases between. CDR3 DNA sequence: TGTGCCAGCTCACCACCGTTCAGCAGACCCCTGCTCGAGCAGTACTTC. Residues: CASSPPFSRPLLEQYF. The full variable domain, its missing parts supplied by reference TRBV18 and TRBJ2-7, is NAGVMQNPRHLVRRRGQEARLRCSPMKGHSHVYWYRQLPEEGLKFMVYLQKENIIDESGMPKERFSAEFPKEGPSILRIQQVVRGDSAAYFCASSPPFSRPLLEQYFGPGTRLTVT.

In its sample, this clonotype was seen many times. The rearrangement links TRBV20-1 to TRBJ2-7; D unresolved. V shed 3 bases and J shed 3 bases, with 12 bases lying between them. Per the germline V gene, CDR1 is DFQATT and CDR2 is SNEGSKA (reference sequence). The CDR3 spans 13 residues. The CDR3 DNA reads TGCAGTGCTAGGGGTCAGTACCGCTACGAGCAGTACTTC. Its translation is CSARGQYRYEQYF.